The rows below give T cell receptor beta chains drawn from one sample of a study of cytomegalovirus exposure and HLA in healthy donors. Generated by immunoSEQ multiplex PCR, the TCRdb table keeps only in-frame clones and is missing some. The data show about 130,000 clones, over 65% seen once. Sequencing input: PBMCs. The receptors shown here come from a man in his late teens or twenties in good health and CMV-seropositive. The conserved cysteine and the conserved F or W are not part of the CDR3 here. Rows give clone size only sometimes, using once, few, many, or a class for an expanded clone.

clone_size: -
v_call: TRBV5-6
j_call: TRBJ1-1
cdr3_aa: ASSWGDGGAF

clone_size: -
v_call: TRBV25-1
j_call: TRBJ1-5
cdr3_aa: ASSQTGGGQPQH

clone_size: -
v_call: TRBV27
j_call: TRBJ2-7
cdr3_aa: ASSWGGYEQY

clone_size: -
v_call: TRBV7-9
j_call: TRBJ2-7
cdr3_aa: ASSLGGPREGEQY

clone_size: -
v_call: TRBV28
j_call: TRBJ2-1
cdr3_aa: ASSRGRGFYNEQF

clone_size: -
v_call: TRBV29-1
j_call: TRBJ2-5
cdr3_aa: SVDQGVETQY

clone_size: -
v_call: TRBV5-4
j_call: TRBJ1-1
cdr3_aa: ASSTLWVGTGLPNTEAF

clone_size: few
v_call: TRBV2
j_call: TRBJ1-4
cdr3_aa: ASRDRGASNEKLF

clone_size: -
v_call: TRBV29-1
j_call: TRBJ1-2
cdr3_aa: SVTGTYGYT

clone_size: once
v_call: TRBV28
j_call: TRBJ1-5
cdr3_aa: ASRPGQGNQPQH